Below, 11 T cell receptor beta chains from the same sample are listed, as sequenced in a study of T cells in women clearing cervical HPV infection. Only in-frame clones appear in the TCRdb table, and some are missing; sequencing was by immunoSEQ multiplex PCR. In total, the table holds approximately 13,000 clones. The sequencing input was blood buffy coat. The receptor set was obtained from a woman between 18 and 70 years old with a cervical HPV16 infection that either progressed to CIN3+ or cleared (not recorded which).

The CDR3 here is CSGVSGHSNQPQHF. The sequenced CDR3 bases are TGCAGTGGGGTTTCAGGACACAGCAATCAGCCC. This chain connects TRBV20-1 to TRBJ1-5, with D perhaps matching TRBD1 (5 bases). The CDR3 extends 3 residues past the end of the read, so its final part is completed from the germline J gene. The V end was cut by 7 bases, the J end by 1 base, with 14 bases between. Germline lookup yields CDR1 DFQATT and CDR2 SNEGSKA (reference sequence). There are 14 residues in the CDR3.

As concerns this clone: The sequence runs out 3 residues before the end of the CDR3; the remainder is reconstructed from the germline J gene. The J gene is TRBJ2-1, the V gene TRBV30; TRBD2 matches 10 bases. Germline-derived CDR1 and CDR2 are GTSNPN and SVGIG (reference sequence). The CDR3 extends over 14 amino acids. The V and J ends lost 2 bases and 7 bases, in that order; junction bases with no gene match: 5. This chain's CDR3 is CAWSRGLADNEQFF. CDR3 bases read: TGTGCCTGGAGTCGTGGACTAGCGGATAATGAG.

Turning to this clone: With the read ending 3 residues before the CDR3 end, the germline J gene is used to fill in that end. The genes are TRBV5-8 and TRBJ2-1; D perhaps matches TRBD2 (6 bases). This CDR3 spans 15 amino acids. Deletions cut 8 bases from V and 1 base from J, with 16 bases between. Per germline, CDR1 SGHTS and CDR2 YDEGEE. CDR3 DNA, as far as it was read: TGTGCCAGGGGTTTGGGGGGTGCTTCCTACAATGAG. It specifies CARGLGGASYNE. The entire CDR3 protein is CARGLGGASYNEQFF.

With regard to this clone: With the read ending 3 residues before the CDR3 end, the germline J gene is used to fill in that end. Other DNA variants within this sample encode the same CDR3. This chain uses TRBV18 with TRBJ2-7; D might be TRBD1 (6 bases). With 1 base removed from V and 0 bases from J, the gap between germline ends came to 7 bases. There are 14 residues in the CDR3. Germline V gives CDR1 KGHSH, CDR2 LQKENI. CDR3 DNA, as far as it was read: TGTGCCAGCTCACCACAGGGGGACTCCTACGAG. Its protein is CASSPQGDSYE. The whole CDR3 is CASSPQGDSYEQYF.

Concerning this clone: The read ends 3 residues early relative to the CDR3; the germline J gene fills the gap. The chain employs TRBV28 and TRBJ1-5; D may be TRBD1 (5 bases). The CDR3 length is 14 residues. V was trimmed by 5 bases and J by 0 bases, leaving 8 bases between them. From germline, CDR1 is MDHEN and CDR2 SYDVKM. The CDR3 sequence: CASSQGYSNQPQHF. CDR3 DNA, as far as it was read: TGTGCCAGCAGTCAGGGTTATAGCAATCAGCCC.

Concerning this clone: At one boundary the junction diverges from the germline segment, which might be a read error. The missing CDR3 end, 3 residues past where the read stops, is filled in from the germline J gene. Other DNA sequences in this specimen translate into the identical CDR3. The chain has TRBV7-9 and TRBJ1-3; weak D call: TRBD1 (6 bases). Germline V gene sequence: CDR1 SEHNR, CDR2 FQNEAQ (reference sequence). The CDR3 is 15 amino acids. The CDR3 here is CASSGTRGGENTIYF. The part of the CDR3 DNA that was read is TGTGCCAGCAGCGGCACTAGGGGGGGTGAAAACACT. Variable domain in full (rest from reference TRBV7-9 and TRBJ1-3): DTGVSQNPRHKITKRGQNVTFRCDPISEHNRLYWYRQTLGQGPEFLTYFQNEAQLEKSRLLSDRFSAERPKGSFSTLEIQRTEQGDSAMYLCASSGTRGGENTIYFGEGSWLTVV.

The DNA read from the CDR3 is TGTGCCAGCAGCTACGACAGCTACGAG. Translation gives CASSYDSYE. The whole CDR3 reads CASSYDSYEQYF. The genes are TRBV5-4 and TRBJ2-7, with D possibly TRBD1 on 5 matching bases. The missing CDR3 end, 3 residues past where the read stops, is filled in from the germline J gene. This CDR3 comprises 12 residues. Per germline, CDR1 SGHNT and CDR2 YYREEE (reference sequence). Trimming took off 3 bases at V and 3 bases at J, with 7 bases between the two ends.

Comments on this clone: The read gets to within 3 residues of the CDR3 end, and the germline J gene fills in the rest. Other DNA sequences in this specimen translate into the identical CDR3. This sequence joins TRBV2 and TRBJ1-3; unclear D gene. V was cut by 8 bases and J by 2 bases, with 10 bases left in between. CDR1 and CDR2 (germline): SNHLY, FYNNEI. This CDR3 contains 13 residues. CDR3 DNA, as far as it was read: TGTGCCAGCCTACAGACTACTGGAAACACC. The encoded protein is CASLQTTGNT. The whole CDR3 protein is CASLQTTGNTIYF. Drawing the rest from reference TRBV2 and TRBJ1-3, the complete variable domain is EPEVTQTPSHQVTQMGQEVILRCVPISNHLYFYWYRQILGQKVEFLVSFYNNEISEKSEIFDDQFSVERPDGSNFTLKIRSTKLEDSAMYFCASLQTTGNTIYFGEGSWLTVV.

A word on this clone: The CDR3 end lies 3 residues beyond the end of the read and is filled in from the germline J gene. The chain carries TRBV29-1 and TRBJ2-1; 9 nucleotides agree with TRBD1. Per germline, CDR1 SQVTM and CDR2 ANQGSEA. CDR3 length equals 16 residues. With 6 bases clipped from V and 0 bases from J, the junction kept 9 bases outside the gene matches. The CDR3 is CSVAGTGTISYNEQFF. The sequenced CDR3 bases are TGCAGCGTGGCCGGGACAGGGACCATCTCCTACAATGAG.

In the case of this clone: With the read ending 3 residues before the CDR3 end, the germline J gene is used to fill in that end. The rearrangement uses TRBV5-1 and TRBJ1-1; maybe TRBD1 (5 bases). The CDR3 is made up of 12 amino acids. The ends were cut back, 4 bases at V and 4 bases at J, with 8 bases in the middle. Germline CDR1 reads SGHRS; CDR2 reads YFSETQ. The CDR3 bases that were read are TGCGCCAGCAGCGGGGGGGGCACTGAA. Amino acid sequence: CASSGGGTE. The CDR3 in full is CASSGGGTEAFF.

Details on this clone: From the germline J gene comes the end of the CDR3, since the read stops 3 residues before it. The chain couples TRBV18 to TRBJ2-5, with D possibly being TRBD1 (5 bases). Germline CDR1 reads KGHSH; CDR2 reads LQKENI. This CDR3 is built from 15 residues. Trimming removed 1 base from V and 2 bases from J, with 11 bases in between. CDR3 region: CASSPLQGGQETQYF. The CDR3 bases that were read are TGTGCCAGCTCACCACTGCAGGGTGGACAAGAGACC.